This T cell receptor (beta chain) is from a study of early T cells in non-severe SARS-CoV-2 infection. In germline, CDR1 is SEHNR, CDR2 FQNEAQ (reference sequence). After removal of 2 bases from V and 0 bases from J, the junction contained 2 bases not matched to a gene. The CDR3 has 16 residues. As part of library construction, unique molecular identifiers were attached to individual cDNA molecules. Each CDR3 protein gets one entry after TCRdb re-called the 5' RACE reads with MiXCR. Counted here are more than 55,000 distinct CDR3 sequences, roughly an eighth occurring once; the ten biggest clones make up around 4.6%. Many counts were recorded for this clonotype.

The source of this sequence is an adult who was a healthcare worker with PCR-confirmed SARS-CoV-2 infection or an uninfected control (not recorded which). The sequenced sample was whole blood. This sequence joins TRBV7-9 and TRBJ2-2; 8 bases are a match to TRBD2. CDR3 protein: CASSLQLAANTGELFF. For the CDR3, the DNA is TGTGCCAGCAGCTTACAACTAGCGGCGAACACCGGGGAGCTGTTTTTT.